This T cell receptor beta chain was found in a study of T cells after yellow fever vaccination. Findings and caveats of the study: The CD4 and CD8 compartments had a small share of their clonotypes in common.

Notes on this clonotype: As yet, its antigen is unknown.

Trimming took 3 bases from V and 6 from J, leaving 12 bases between them. CDR3 length equals 14 residues. TCRdb reprocessed the 5' RACE reads via MiXCR and lists one record per CDR3 protein. The table has 300,000 to 450,000 distinct CDR3 sequences, roughly 7.5% seen once. The V and J genes are TRBV12-3 or TRBV12-4 and TRBJ2-1; D unresolved. The source material was PBMCs, sampled roughly seven weeks after the first yellow fever vaccination. This TCR was sampled from a man aged 18 to 30 who received the YFV17D yellow fever vaccine. The CDR3 sequence is CASSLTPKGNEQFF. Here the CDR3 DNA reads TGTGCCAGCAGTTTGACGCCAAAGGGCAATGAGCAGTTCTTC.